This T cell receptor beta chain originates from a study of shared clonotypes between healthy human individuals (dated by TCRdb to 2020 to 2022). Some background on the complete study: The cohort comprised a couple of women and three men aged 18 to 49 years. The study deeply sequenced blood TCR repertoires of roughly five healthy adults to estimate repertoire size and the extent of clonotype sharing between individuals. Libraries were prepared and TCR repertoires were sequenced by different laboratories using diverse techniques, in order to increase sequencing depth and limit assay-specific biases. Between about 0.8 and 9 billion PBMCs per donor were obtained by leukapheresis. Per donor, three plates each were used for CD4 naive and CD4 memory, two for CD8 naive, and one for CD8 memory. What the authors observed across the whole study: Only blood was sampled, and tissue TCR repertoires likely differ from those in blood. Rarefaction of sorted-subset datasets indicated incomplete sequencing despite the large sequencing depth. Compared with non-shared clonotypes, clonotypes shared by all four sorted-subset donors had higher generation probabilities. Around 5.4% of naive CD4, around 3.5% of naive CD8, 2.3% of memory CD4, and roughly 0.4% of memory CD8 clonotypes were shared across several donors. Because the study included a small number of donors, the genetic and exposure-history diversity represented was limited. Based on pairwise subsampling, the degree of clonotype sharing among donors was expected to be affected by sequencing depth. Larger estimated clonotype richness was generally found for naive subsets than for memory subsets.

TCR CDR3 regions were amplified from genomic DNA by multiplex PCR using the deep immunoSEQ assay. Extracted genomic DNA from each cell subset was spread evenly across all wells of several immunoSEQ 96-well plates, with each plate serving as a replicate. For sorted subsets, about 200 ng genomic DNA, equal to 30,000 to 35,000 T cell genomes, was loaded into each replicate PCR. Purified libraries were quantified with a Qubit 3.0 fluorometer, sized on a Bioanalyzer 2100, and re-quantified with the KAPA Library Quantification kit. A separate single-read 150-cycle Illumina NextSeq 550 flow cell was used to sequence each immunoSEQ 96-well plate. Per the authors' processing: Because the immunoSEQ output held only junctional sequences and lacked quality scores, the filtering could not match the filtering applied to full-length reads. To assign V/J genes and CDR3, sequences were annotated against IMGT germline references using PyIR, a Python wrapper for IgBLAST v1.9. Reads were removed for weak V/J assignments (E-value above 1e-6), missing CDR3, stop codons, out-of-frame junctions, or ambiguous translated residues. A V3J clonotype was defined by an identical inferred V gene, J gene, and CDR3 amino acid sequence. Percentage overlap between repertoires was calculated by dividing the number of shared unique clonotypes by the size of the smaller repertoire. RTK rarefaction, the Chao1 estimator, and Recon v2.1 estimates of unobserved clonotypes were used to assess repertoire richness. OLGA was used to compute generation probabilities for all TCRbeta clonotypes that the gDNA method yielded from a handful of donors. Here the immuneACCESS table is served through TCRdb, limited to in-frame sequences with V and J called. Missing clones are a known gap in these copies; in checked studies unresolved V genes cover under half, and the rest lacks a known reason. The V and J calls and the clone size are those of that table, but D and trimming were determined from the DNA. The sample yields a few hundred thousand clones; around 97% were counted once. Around 0.057% of the sample goes to the ten largest clones.

Concerning this clone itself: The target of this receptor is not known. Base qualities are not recorded, but no much larger clone differs from it by a single base.

The donors were healthy, HIV-negative adults who had no recently reported acute infections or vaccinations. Only Caucasian adults living in Nashville, Tennessee, USA were represented among the donors. Magnetic negative selection was used to enrich CD4+ T cells, after which naive cells were positively selected on CD45RA and the negative fraction became the memory subset. Blood was collected by leukapheresis, and PBMCs were isolated by Ficoll-Histopaque density gradient centrifugation and then cryopreserved in liquid nitrogen vapor phase. Purity and quantity of every magnetically sorted T cell population were checked by analytical flow cytometry. Genomic DNA was isolated from every sorted fraction and measured by UV absorbance on a Nanodrop 2000c. V lost 5 bases and J lost 4 bases, and the count of bases not matched to a germline gene is 5. Based on the germline V gene (reference sequence), the CDR1 and CDR2 sequences are SEHNR and FQNEAQ. The CDR3, from cysteine to phenylalanine, totals 14 residues. Left in the record is the CDR3 DNA by itself, 42 bases read in frame from the first base.

The sequence links TRBV7-9 to TRBJ1-2; a stretch of 9 junction bases matches TRBD1. This receptor was obtained from a woman aged 25 to 39 in good health. The sequenced sample consisted of naive CD4+ T cells sorted from blood. In the paper's terms, the cell subset or site label means: CD45RA+ positively selected. The sequenced DNA: TGTGCCAGCAGCCTAACAGGGGGCTTCTATGGCTACACCTTC. This gives the protein CASSLTGGFYGYTF.